The present T cell receptor beta chain was sequenced within a study of immune evolution from preneoplasia to lung adenocarcinoma. This CDR3 has 14 amino acids. V was cut by 4 bases and J by 0 bases, with 10 bases left in between. The germline V gene encodes CDR1 MGHRA and CDR2 YSYEKL. The data were produced by immunoSEQ multiplex PCR, yet TCRdb's version contains in-frame clones alone and is incomplete. The sample has 3,500 to 4,500 clones; approximately 89% are singletons. The sample taken for sequencing was FFPE minimally invasive lung adenocarcinoma tissue. V usage is TRBV4-1 and J usage is TRBJ2-7; no firm D call. The source is a donor at least 70 years old with lung adenocarcinoma. CDR3 sequence: CASSLTTGSYEQYF. The DNA of the CDR3 is TGCGCCAGCAGCCTAACGACGGGCTCCTACGAGCAGTACTTC.